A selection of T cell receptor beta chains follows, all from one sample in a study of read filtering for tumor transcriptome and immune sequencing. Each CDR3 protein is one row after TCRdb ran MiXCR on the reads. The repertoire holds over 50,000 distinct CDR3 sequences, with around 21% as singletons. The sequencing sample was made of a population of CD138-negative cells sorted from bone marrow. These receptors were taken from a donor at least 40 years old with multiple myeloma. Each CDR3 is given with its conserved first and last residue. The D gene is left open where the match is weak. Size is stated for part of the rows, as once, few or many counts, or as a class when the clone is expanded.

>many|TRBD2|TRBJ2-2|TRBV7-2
CASSPPGLAGGAGELFF
TGTGCCAGCAGCCCACCCGGACTAGCGGGGGGAGCCGGGGAGCTGTTTTTT
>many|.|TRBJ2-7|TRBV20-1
CSARASGHHEQYF
TGCAGTGCTAGAGCCTCGGGACACCACGAGCAGTACTTC
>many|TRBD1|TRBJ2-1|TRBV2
CASSGGTGRNEQFF
TGTGCCAGCAGTGGAGGGACAGGCCGGAATGAGCAGTTCTTC
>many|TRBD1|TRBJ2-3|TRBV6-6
CASSRQGDLDTQYF
TGTGCCAGCAGTCGACAGGGGGACCTTGATACGCAGTATTTT
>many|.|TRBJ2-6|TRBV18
CASSRRDSEVGANVLTF
TGTGCCAGCTCACGCAGGGACTCCGAGGTTGGGGCCAACGTCCTGACTTTC
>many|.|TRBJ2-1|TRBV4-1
CASSQDLNRVHNEQFF
TGCGCCAGCAGCCAAGATCTTAACAGGGTCCACAATGAGCAGTTCTTC
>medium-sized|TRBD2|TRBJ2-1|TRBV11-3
CASSFSGGLHEQFF
TGTGCCAGCAGCTTTAGCGGGGGGTTGCATGAGCAGTTCTTC
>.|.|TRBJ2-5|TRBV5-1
CASSLVERLEETQYF
TGCGCCAGCAGCTTGGTTGAGAGGCTTGAGGAGACCCAGTACTTC
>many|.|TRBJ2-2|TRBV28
CASSPRDTKAGELFF
TGTGCCAGCAGTCCCCGGGACACTAAGGCCGGGGAGCTGTTTTTT
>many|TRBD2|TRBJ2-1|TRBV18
CASSPPMGGVGEQFF
TGTGCCAGCTCACCACCGATGGGGGGGGTTGGAGAGCAGTTCTTC